Below, 26 T cell receptor beta chains from the same sample are listed, as sequenced in a study of T cells in Graves' hyperthyroidism and ophthalmopathy. Researchers took RNA transcripts and amplified the TCR beta CDR3 regions from them. First-round RT-PCR with HTBI primers amplified the TCR CDR3 region. TCRdb reprocessed the multiplex PCR reads with MiXCR, giving one entry per CDR3 protein. The data show around 350,000 distinct CDR3 sequences, with approximately 19% seen just once and about 3.7% held by the top ten. Material for sequencing was blood. The receptors come from a woman aged 18-29 years with Graves' hyperthyroidism.

This clonotype was counted ten times or more. This sequence joins TRBV6-5 and TRBJ1-5, with D tentatively TRBD1 (5 bases). Looked up from germline, CDR1 is MNHEY and CDR2 is SVGAGI. The CDR3 spans 15 residues. Trimming removed 2 bases from V and 5 bases from J, with 13 bases in between. CDR3 bases: TGTGCCAGCAGTTACCGTGGACGGGACGATCAGCCCCAGCATTTT. Encoded protein: CASSYRGRDDQPQHF.

This clonotype was found many times. This chain connects TRBV28 to TRBJ1-5; possibly TRBD1 for D (5 bases). Trimming took 2 bases from V and 3 from J, leaving 11 bases between them. The CDR3 covers 15 residues. Germline V gene lookup returns CDR1 MDHEN and CDR2 SYDVKM. CDR3 region: CASSLGPGDNQPQHF. For the CDR3, the DNA is TGTGCCAGCAGTTTAGGGCCGGGGGACAATCAGCCCCAGCATTTT.

This clonotype was counted ten times or more. Germline and junction disagree at one end, which may indicate a read error. V and J are TRBV7-7 and TRBJ2-5, with D maybe TRBD1 (7 bases). The CDR3 length is 14 residues. The V gene's germline CDR1 is SSHAT and CDR2 FNYEAQ (reference sequence). CDR3 nucleotides: TGTGCTAGCAGCTTACTGGCAGGGGGGGAGACCCAGTACTTC. It is translated as CASSLLAGGETQYF.

In its sample, this clonotype was seen many times. The V and J genes are TRBV2 and TRBJ2-5; no firm D call. Looked up from germline, CDR1 is SNHLY and CDR2 is FYNNEI. The germline V and J ends were trimmed by 4 bases and 5 bases, with 11 bases remaining between them. The CDR3 totals 13 residues. The CDR3 loop is CASSVPSLETQYF. CDR3 nucleotides: TGTGCCAGCAGTGTCCCCAGCCTCGAGACCCAGTACTTC.

This clonotype has at least ten counts. The chain couples TRBV12-3 or TRBV12-4 to TRBJ2-2, with 8 bases that match TRBD1. The CDR3 sequence is 15 residues long. J lost 2 bases, V lost 7 bases, and 6 bases had no gene match. The CDR3 here is CASNWGQVNTGELFF. The CDR3 coding sequence is TGTGCCAGCAATTGGGGACAGGTTAACACCGGGGAGCTGTTTTTT.

The chain joins TRBV28 to TRBJ2-7; 10 positions agree with TRBD1. The CDR3 spans 15 residues. Losses at the gene ends were 6 bases for V and 3 bases for J; bases not matched to a gene: 8. Germline values: CDR1 MDHEN, CDR2 SYDVKM. The chain's CDR3 is CASRRGTGENYEQYF. The CDR3 coding sequence is TGTGCCAGCAGGAGGGGGACAGGGGAGAACTACGAGCAGTACTTC. The full variable domain, its missing parts supplied by reference TRBV28 and TRBJ2-7, is DVKVTQSSRYLVKRTGEKVFLECVQDMDHENMFWYRQDPGLGLRLIYFSYDVKMKEKGDIPEGYSVSREKKERFSLILESASTNQTSMYLCASRRGTGENYEQYFGPGTRLTVT.

The DNA of the CDR3 is TGTGCCAGCAGTCCCGGCCCCGGGACAGGATTCAATCAGCCCCAGCATTTT. Protein: CASSPGPGTGFNQPQHF. V gene TRBV27 combines with J gene TRBJ1-5, with 8 nucleotides matching TRBD1. Germline V lookup: CDR1 MNHEY, CDR2 SMNVEV (reference sequence). The V gene end was trimmed by 5 bases and the J gene end by 3 bases; junction bases not matched to a gene: 12. CDR3 length: 17 amino acids.

This clonotype was seen many times. The chain combines TRBV6-5 with TRBJ2-5; D unresolved. CDR1 is MNHEY, CDR2 SVGAGI, per germline. CDR3 length: 17 residues. The V end lost 2 bases, the J end lost 5 bases, and 21 bases lay between the germline ends. The CDR3 DNA reads as TGTGCCAGCAGTTACCCCCCCAGCACTGGCCTCAGGGAGACCCAGTACTTC. Its protein product is CASSYPPSTGLRETQYF.

This clonotype was detected many times. The chain employs TRBV2 and TRBJ1-5; TRBD1 matches at 7 bases. The V gene end was trimmed by 7 bases and the J gene end by 5 bases; junction bases not matched to a gene: 8. Germline V gene data show CDR1 as SNHLY and CDR2 as FYNNEI. The CDR3 runs to 14 residues. CDR3 coding DNA: TGTGCCAGCACCTACGGGACAGCGCATCAGCCCCAGCATTTT. This encodes CASTYGTAHQPQHF.

The CDR3 DNA reads as TGCGCCAGCAGCCAATACCCAGGGGGCGAGACCCAGTACTTC. Translated: CASSQYPGGETQYF. The chain joins TRBV4-1 to TRBJ2-5; 8 positions match TRBD1. Per germline, CDR1 MGHRA and CDR2 YSYEKL. After removal of 2 bases from V and 5 bases from J, the junction contained 4 bases not matched to a gene. The CDR3 sequence is 14 residues long.

Many counts were recorded for this clonotype. The V gene is TRBV20-1, the J gene TRBJ1-2; D is uncertain. Germline-derived CDR1 and CDR2 are DFQATT and SNEGSKA (reference sequence). Trimming pared 3 bases from V and 7 bases from J, leaving 18 bases between. The CDR3 is 14 amino acids. The CDR3 loop reads CSARSASPLSGYTF. CDR3 bases: TGCAGTGCTAGGTCGGCCTCCCCCCTTAGTGGCTACACCTTC.

In this sample, this clonotype turned up many times. V is TRBV20-1 and J is TRBJ2-7, with D possibly TRBD2 on 6 matching bases. This CDR3 contains 12 residues. Germline V lookup: CDR1 DFQATT, CDR2 SNEGSKA (reference sequence). V was trimmed by 6 bases and J by 9 bases, leaving 18 bases between them. This CDR3 is CSARPHSSGQYF. The CDR3 DNA is TGCAGTGCCCGACCCCACAGTAGCGGGCAGTACTTC.

This clonotype appeared many times. V is TRBV7-9 and J is TRBJ2-7, with a possible D match to TRBD2 (6 bases). The CDR3 totals 12 residues. The germline V gene encodes CDR1 SEHNR and CDR2 FQNEAQ (reference sequence). Trimming left V 1 base short and J 9 bases short, with 10 bases between. CDR3 DNA: TGTGCCAGCAGCTTAGGCCCGGAGGGGCAGTACTTC. Amino acids: CASSLGPEGQYF.

Comments on this clonotype: A junction end diverges from the germline sequence, so it may reflect a read error. The chain uses TRBV6-2 or TRBV6-3 and TRBJ1-3; no firm D call. This CDR3 has 18 residues. The germline V gene has CDR1 MNHEY and CDR2 SVGEGT. The CDR3 is CASSYFGKRPQAGNTICF. The CDR3 region has the DNA TGTGCTAGCAGTTACTTCGGTAAAAGGCCCCAAGCCGGAAACACCATATGTTTT.

This chain connects TRBV11-1 to TRBJ2-7; 15 bases are shared with TRBD2. CDR3 length: 17 amino acids. Germline V gene lookup returns CDR1 SGHAT and CDR2 FQDESV (reference sequence). V was clipped by 6 bases and J by 4 bases; unmatched bases: 10. The CDR3 reads CASSDSGTSGRRYEQYF. The CDR3 DNA is TGTGCCAGCAGTGATTCCGGGACTAGCGGGAGGAGGTACGAGCAGTACTTC. Based on the CDR3 plus reference TRBV11-1 and TRBJ2-7, the full variable domain is EAEVAQSPRYKITEKSQAVAFWCDPISGHATLYWYRQILGQGPELLVQFQDESVVDDSQLPKDRFSAERLKGVDSTLKIQPAELGDSAMYLCASSDSGTSGRRYEQYFGPGTRLTVT.

This clonotype was observed many times. The chain carries TRBV5-5 and TRBJ1-2; D is perhaps TRBD1 (5 bases). The germline V and J ends were trimmed by 4 bases and 1 base, with 17 bases remaining between them. Germline lookup yields CDR1 SGHKS and CDR2 YYEKEE (reference sequence). The CDR3 extends over 16 amino acids. This CDR3 is CASSLSPSRGNYGYTF. The CDR3 DNA reads TGTGCCAGCAGCCTATCGCCTTCGAGGGGTAACTATGGCTACACCTTC.

This clonotype was observed a few times. Given the absence of the conserved phenylalanine or tryptophan at the CDR3 end, a read error is likely. V and J are TRBV6-4 and TRBJ2-2; possible D gene TRBD2, 6 bases. Germline assignment: CDR1 MRHNA and CDR2 SNTAGT. This CDR3 has 14 amino acids. Trimming removed 3 bases at V and 7 bases at J, with 12 bases between. This CDR3 is CASSDSSASGELFY. The CDR3 DNA reads TGTGCCAGCAGTGATTCTAGCGCGAGCGGGGAGCTGTTTTAT.

This clonotype was counted ten times or more. The genes are TRBV12-3 or TRBV12-4 and TRBJ2-7; 7 positions match TRBD1. The CDR3 is 12 amino acids. V dropped 7 bases and J dropped 6; count of bases not matched to a gene: 6. CDR3: CASKTGTFEQYF. CDR3 DNA: TGTGCCAGCAAGACAGGGACCTTCGAGCAGTACTTC.

In this sample, this clonotype turned up many times. The chain joins TRBV6-2 or TRBV6-3 to TRBJ1-1, with TRBD1 identical over 8 bases. Germline V CDR1 and CDR2: MNHEY, SVGEGT. The CDR3 is 14 amino acids. J gave up 7 bases and V 6 bases, and 10 bases lay outside the gene matches. CDR3 DNA sequence: TGTGCCAGCAGGTACACAGGGGGAGCTGGTGAAGCTTTCTTT. Amino acid sequence: CASRYTGGAGEAFF.

There are many counts of this clonotype. The CDR3 is CASSPHEGTGELFF. The CDR3 DNA is TGTGCCAGCAGCCCGCACGAGGGGACCGGGGAGCTGTTTTTT. J is TRBJ2-2 and V is TRBV9, with D possibly being TRBD1 or TRBD2 (5 bases each). Between the trimmed V and J ends, which lost 4 bases and 5 bases, there was a span of 12 bases. Looked up from germline, CDR1 is SGDLS and CDR2 is YYNGEE. The CDR3 consists of 14 residues.

This clonotype was picked up many times. This chain links TRBV7-3 with TRBJ1-1; no definite D call. This CDR3 contains 15 residues. V was trimmed by 2 bases and J by 1 base, leaving 11 bases between them. Germline assignment: CDR1 SGHTA and CDR2 FQGTGA. The CDR3 sequence: CASSLFVGENTEAFF. The CDR3 DNA follows: TGTGCCAGCAGCTTATTCGTCGGGGAGAACACTGAAGCTTTCTTT.

This clonotype was picked up many times. This rearrangement joins TRBV6-2 or TRBV6-3 to TRBJ2-5, with 9 bases aligning to TRBD2. Germline CDR1 and CDR2: MNHEY and SVGEGT. This CDR3 contains 17 residues. Losses at the gene ends were 0 bases for V and 1 base for J; bases not matched to a gene: 6. CDR3: CASSYSWSAGGQETQYF. CDR3 DNA sequence: TGTGCCAGCAGTTACTCCTGGTCAGCGGGGGGCCAAGAGACCCAGTACTTC.

This clonotype was observed at least ten times. DNA of the CDR3: TGTGCCAGCAGCTCACCACAGGGATTAGGCGAGCAGTACTTC. It yields the protein CASSSPQGLGEQYF. The rearrangement uses TRBV11-3 and TRBJ2-7; D perhaps matches TRBD1 (6 bases). The CDR3 spans 14 residues. Germline assignment: CDR1 SGHNT and CDR2 YENEEA. The ends were cut back, 4 bases at V and 6 bases at J, with 16 bases in the middle.

This clonotype came up many times. The chain recombines TRBV7-2 with TRBJ2-5; a weak D match, TRBD1 (5 bases). The V and J ends lost 3 bases and 1 base respectively, with 9 bases between them. The length of the CDR3 is 14 residues. Germline CDR1 reads SGHTA; CDR2 reads FQGNSA. CDR3 protein: CASSLDTLQETQYF. DNA of the CDR3: TGTGCCAGCAGCTTGGACACCCTCCAAGAGACCCAGTACTTC.

In this sample, this clonotype turned up many times. The V call is TRBV20-1, the J call TRBJ1-1, with D unresolved. The CDR3 has 14 residues. The V gene lost 1 base and the J gene lost 4 bases, with 13 bases spanning the gap. The germline CDR1 and CDR2 sequences are DFQATT and SNEGSKA (reference sequence). CDR3 protein: CSARVSAASTEAFF. The CDR3 nucleotides are TGCAGTGCTAGAGTGTCGGCAGCTAGCACTGAAGCTTTCTTT.

Only a few counts were recorded for this clonotype. The CDR3 protein is CASSRVGTADLHYEQYF. The CDR3 coding sequence is TGTGCCAGCAGCCGAGTTGGGACAGCCGACCTCCACTACGAGCAGTACTTC. The rearrangement uses TRBV4-2 and TRBJ2-7, with 7 bases that match TRBD1. Germline trimming cut 4 bases from V and 3 bases from J; bases unmatched to any gene: 15. Germline CDR1 is LGHNA and CDR2 is YNFKEQ. The CDR3 covers 17 residues.